This TCR beta chain was obtained from a study of blood T cell repertoires in COVID-19. Study summary: Donors in the United States, Italy and Spain gave samples during acute or convalescent COVID-19. From T cells, B-cell-depleted T cells, or PBMCs came the material, which was cDNA or gDNA.

The authors' processing: For nucleated cells, counts were estimated from reference gene primer amplification. Clones were sequenced by immunoSEQ multiplex PCR, and TCRdb holds only the in-frame ones, with some missing. The V and J calls and clone size were taken over from that table, and D and trimming were inferred from the DNA. The sample has about 120,000 clones, approximately 90% seen once. The sequenced material came from peripheral blood. The sequence came from a human donor in a cohort sampled during active COVID-19.

DNA of the CDR3: TGTGCCAGCAGCGAGTCGTGGAGCAATGAAGAGCAGTACTTC. It encodes CASSESWSNEEQYF. J is TRBJ2-7 and V is TRBV2; no reliable D call. With 6 bases removed from V and 7 bases from J, the gap between germline ends came to 19 bases. CDR1 is SNHLY and CDR2 is FYNNEI in the germline V gene. This CDR3 spans 14 amino acids.